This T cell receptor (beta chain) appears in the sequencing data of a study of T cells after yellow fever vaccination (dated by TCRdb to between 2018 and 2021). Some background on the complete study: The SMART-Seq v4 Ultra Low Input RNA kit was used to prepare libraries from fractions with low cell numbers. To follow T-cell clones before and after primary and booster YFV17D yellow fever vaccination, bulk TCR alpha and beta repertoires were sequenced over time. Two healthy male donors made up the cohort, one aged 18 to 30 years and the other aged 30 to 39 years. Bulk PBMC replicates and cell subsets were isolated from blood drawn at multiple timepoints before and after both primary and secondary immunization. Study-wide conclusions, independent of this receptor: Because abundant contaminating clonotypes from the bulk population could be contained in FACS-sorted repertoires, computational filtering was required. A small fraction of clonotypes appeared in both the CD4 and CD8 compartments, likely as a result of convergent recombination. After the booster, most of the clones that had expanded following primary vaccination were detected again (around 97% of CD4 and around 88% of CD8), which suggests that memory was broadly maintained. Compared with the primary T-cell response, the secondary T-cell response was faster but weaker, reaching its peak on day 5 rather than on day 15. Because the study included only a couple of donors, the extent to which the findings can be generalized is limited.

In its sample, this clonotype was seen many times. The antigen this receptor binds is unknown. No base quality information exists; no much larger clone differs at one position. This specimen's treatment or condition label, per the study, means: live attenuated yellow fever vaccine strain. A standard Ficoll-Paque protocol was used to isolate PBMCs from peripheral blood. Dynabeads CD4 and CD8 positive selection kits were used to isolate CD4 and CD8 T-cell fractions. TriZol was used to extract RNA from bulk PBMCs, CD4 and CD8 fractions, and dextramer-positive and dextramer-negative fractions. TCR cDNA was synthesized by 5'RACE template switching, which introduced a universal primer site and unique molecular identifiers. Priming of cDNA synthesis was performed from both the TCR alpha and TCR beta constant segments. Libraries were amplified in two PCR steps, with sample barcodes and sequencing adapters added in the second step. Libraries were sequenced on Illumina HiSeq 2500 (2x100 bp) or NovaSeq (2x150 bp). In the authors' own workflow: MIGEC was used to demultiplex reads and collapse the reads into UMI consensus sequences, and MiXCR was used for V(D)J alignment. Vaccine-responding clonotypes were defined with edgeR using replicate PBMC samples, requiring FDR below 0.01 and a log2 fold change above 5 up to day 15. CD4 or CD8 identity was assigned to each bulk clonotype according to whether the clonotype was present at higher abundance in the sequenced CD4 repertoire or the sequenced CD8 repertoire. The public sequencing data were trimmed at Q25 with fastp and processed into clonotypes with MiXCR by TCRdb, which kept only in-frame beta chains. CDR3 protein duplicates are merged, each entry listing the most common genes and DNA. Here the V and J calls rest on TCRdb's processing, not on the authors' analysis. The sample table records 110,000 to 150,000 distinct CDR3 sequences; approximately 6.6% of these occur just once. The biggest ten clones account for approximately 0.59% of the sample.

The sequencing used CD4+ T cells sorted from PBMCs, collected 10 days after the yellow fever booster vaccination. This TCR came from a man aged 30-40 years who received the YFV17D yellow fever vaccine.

The CDR3 reads CASSPRLAGAYNEQFF. The nucleotides are TGTGCCAGCAGTCCAAGACTAGCGGGAGCCTACAATGAGCAGTTCTTC. The sequence is built from TRBV12-3 or TRBV12-4 and TRBJ2-1, with 12 middle bases fitting TRBD2. Inclusive of the bounding cysteine and phenylalanine, the CDR3 is 16 residues long. Just CDR3 DNA is preserved here, 48 bases in frame from base 1. V is trimmed back by 5 bases and J by 2 bases, and the junction contains 4 bases that no gene match accounts for.